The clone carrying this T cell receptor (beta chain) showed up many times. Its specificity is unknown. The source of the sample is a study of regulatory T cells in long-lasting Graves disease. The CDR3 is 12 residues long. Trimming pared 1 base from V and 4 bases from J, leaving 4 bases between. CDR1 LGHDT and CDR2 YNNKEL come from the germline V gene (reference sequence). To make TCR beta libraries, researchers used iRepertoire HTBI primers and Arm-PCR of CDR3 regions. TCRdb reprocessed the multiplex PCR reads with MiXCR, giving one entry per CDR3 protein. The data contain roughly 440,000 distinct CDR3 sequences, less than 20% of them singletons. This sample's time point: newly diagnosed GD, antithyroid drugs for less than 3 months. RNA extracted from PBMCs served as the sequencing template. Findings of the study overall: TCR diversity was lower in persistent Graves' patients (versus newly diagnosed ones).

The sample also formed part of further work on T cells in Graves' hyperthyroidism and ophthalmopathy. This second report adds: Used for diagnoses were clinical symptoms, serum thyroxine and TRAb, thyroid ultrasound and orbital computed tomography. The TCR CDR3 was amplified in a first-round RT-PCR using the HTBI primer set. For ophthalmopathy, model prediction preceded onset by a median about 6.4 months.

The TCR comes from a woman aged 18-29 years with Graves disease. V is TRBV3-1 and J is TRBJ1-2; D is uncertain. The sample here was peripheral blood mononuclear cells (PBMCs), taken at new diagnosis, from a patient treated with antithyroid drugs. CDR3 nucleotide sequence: TGTGCCAGCAGCCAAGGTTTCTATGGCTACACCTTC. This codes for CASSQGFYGYTF.